A selection of T cell receptor beta chains follows, all from one sample in a study of T-cell reconstitution after alpha-beta-depleted transplantation in children. Each CDR3 protein gets one entry after TCRdb re-called the PCR reads with MiXCR. The sample comprises about 600,000 distinct CDR3 sequences, under 12% of which are singletons, and 4% rests with the top ten. The sequenced sample was PBMCs from the stem cell graft donor, obtained from the stem cell graft. These receptors were taken from a human donor who donated a stem cell graft to a child with acute myeloid leukemia. Each CDR3 is given with its conserved first and last residue. The D gene is left open where the match is weak. Size tells how often a clone was seen (once, few, many) or the class of an expanded clone, and some rows leave it out.

V	D	J	size	CDR3	DNA
TRBV29-1	.	TRBJ2-7	few	CSVISGSHYEQYF	TGCAGCGTTATCTCAGGGTCCCACTACGAGCAGTACTTC
TRBV20-1	.	TRBJ2-3	.	CSARWGGDSDTQYF	TGCAGTGCTAGATGGGGCGGGGATTCAGATACGCAGTATTTT
TRBV20-1	TRBD2	TRBJ2-5	many	CSARDRSSSGRPETQYF	TGCAGTGCTAGAGATCGATCGTCCAGCGGGAGGCCAGAGACCCAGTACTTC
TRBV14	.	TRBJ2-1	few	CASSHVSGVRPYNEQFF	TGTGCCAGCAGCCATGTTTCGGGAGTCCGGCCCTACAATGAGCAGTTCTTC
TRBV20-1	.	TRBJ1-1	many	CSASFQGLSNTEAFF	TGCAGTGCTAGTTTTCAAGGCTTGTCGAACACTGAAGCTTTCTTT
TRBV20-1	TRBD1	TRBJ2-3	.	CSARPVGTGDPTDTQYF	TGCAGTGCTAGACCTGTAGGGACAGGGGACCCCACAGATACGCAGTATTTT
TRBV7-2	.	TRBJ2-1	few	CASSLAVLYNEQFF	TGTGCCAGCAGCTTAGCTGTTCTCTACAATGAGCAGTTCTTC
TRBV3-1	.	TRBJ2-1	many	CASSQSGYGEQFF	TGTGCCAGCAGCCAATCAGGGTATGGCGAGCAGTTCTTC
TRBV4-3	.	TRBJ1-4	few	CASSQDWSDEKLFF	TGCGCCAGCAGCCAAGATTGGTCGGATGAAAAACTGTTTTTT
TRBV19	.	TRBJ2-5	few	CASSPGMQTQYF	TGTGCCAGTAGTCCAGGGATGCAGACCCAGTACTTC
TRBV24-1	.	TRBJ2-5	many	CATSGDLGTQYF	TGTGCCACCAGTGGGGATTTGGGGACCCAGTACTTC
TRBV9	.	TRBJ1-1	many	CASSVDSRNTEAFF	TGTGCCAGCAGCGTTGACAGCAGAAACACTGAAGCTTTCTTT
TRBV5-1	.	TRBJ1-1	.	CASSFGVGNTEAFF	TGCGCCAGCAGCTTCGGGGTAGGGAACACTGAAGCTTTCTTT
TRBV11-3	.	TRBJ2-2	.	CASSLRMTGELFF	TGTGCCAGCAGCTTGCGGATGACCGGGGAGCTGTTTTTT
TRBV9	.	TRBJ1-4	few	CASSGRFNVEEKLFF	TGTGCCAGCAGCGGCAGGTTTAACGTCGAGGAAAAACTGTTTTTT
TRBV7-9	.	TRBJ1-6	.	CAGSLGGAPLPLHF	TGTGCCGGATCCCTTGGGGGCGCGCCTCTCCCCCTCCACTTT
TRBV9	.	TRBJ2-7	.	CASSADGRSYEQYF	TGTGCCAGCAGCGCAGACGGCCGCAGCTACGAGCAGTACTTC
TRBV24-1	.	TRBJ2-1	few	CATSDPKGPYNEQFF	TGTGCCACCAGTGATCCGAAAGGACCCTACAATGAGCAGTTCTTC
TRBV7-2	.	TRBJ2-7	many	CASSSINLVGEQYF	TGTGCCAGCAGCTCCATAAACCTGGTAGGGGAGCAGTACTTC
TRBV20-1	.	TRBJ1-2	.	CSAPRTSNYGYTF	TGCAGTGCTCCAAGGACAAGTAACTATGGCTACACCTTC
TRBV2	TRBD1	TRBJ2-5	.	CASSSQMGQGGETQYF	TGTGCCAGCAGTAGTCAAATGGGACAGGGAGGAGAGACCCAGTACTTC
TRBV6-1	.	TRBJ2-5	many	CASSRGGLGETQYF	TGTGCCAGCAGCCGGGGTGGGCTCGGAGAGACCCAGTACTTC
TRBV25-1	TRBD2	TRBJ2-3	.	CASRGAGGPTDTQYF	TGTGCCAGTCGGGGAGCGGGAGGCCCCACAGATACGCAGTATTTT
TRBV6-5	TRBD1	TRBJ1-1	few	CASSYSRTGDTEAFF	TGTGCCAGCAGTTACTCGAGGACAGGGGACACTGAAGCTTTCTTT
TRBV3-1	TRBD2	TRBJ2-7	many	CASSPGLVGSYEQYF	TGTGCCAGCAGCCCAGGACTAGTAGGCTCCTACGAGCAGTACTTC
TRBV27	.	TRBJ1-2	.	CASSPDGFYGYTF	TGTGCCAGCAGTCCCGACGGGTTCTATGGCTACACCTTC
TRBV6-1	.	TRBJ1-2	.	CASSHPDSNYGYTF	TGTGCCAGCAGCCATCCGGACAGTAACTATGGCTACACCTTC
TRBV29-1	TRBD2	TRBJ2-7	few	CSVEDGTKSYEQYF	TGCAGCGTTGAAGATGGGACTAAGTCCTACGAGCAGTACTTC
TRBV20-1	.	TRBJ2-5	.	CSALTQETQYF	TGCAGTGCCCTAACCCAAGAGACCCAGTACTTC
TRBV12-3/TRBV12-4	TRBD1	TRBJ2-1	many	CASSLAGTGPNEQFF	TGTGCCAGCAGTTTAGCGGGGACAGGACCCAATGAGCAGTTCTTC
TRBV4-1	.	TRBJ2-2	many	CASSQDLRRRAGELFF	TGCGCCAGCAGCCAAGATCTACGCCGAAGGGCCGGGGAGCTGTTTTTT
TRBV6-5	TRBD2	TRBJ2-1	few	CASSYLALAGGNNEQFF	TGTGCCAGCAGTTACTTAGCTTTAGCGGGAGGAAACAATGAGCAGTTCTTC
TRBV4-2	.	TRBJ2-1	few	CASSQESVEQFF	TGTGCCAGCAGCCAAGAGTCCGTTGAGCAGTTCTTC
TRBV9	TRBD2	TRBJ2-2	.	CASSLGLAGVDTGELFF	TGTGCCAGCAGCCTGGGACTAGCGGGAGTCGACACCGGGGAGCTGTTTTTT
TRBV18	TRBD2	TRBJ2-3	few	CASSTGTSGTTDTQYF	TGTGCCAGCTCAACCGGGACTAGCGGAACCACAGATACGCAGTATTTT
TRBV2	.	TRBJ2-1	.	CASSDPGGPGSREQFF	TGTGCCAGCAGCGACCCCGGTGGACCCGGTTCCCGTGAGCAGTTCTTC
TRBV29-1	.	TRBJ2-3	few	CSVGGGWREGTDTQYF	TGCAGCGTTGGAGGGGGTTGGAGAGAGGGCACAGATACGCAGTATTTT
TRBV15	.	TRBJ2-7	many	CATSRDSGLVEQYF	TGTGCCACCAGCAGAGATTCGGGTTTGGTCGAGCAGTACTTC
TRBV5-1	.	TRBJ2-1	few	CASSQGGVQSRAEQFF	TGCGCCAGCAGCCAAGGAGGGGTGCAGAGCAGAGCTGAGCAGTTCTTC
TRBV29-1	.	TRBJ2-7	many	CSVGPDLTPYEQYF	TGCAGCGTTGGTCCGGATCTAACCCCCTACGAGCAGTACTTC
TRBV6-1	.	TRBJ2-7	many	CASSEPIKYEQYF	TGTGCCAGCAGTGAACCAATTAAATACGAGCAGTACTTC
TRBV6-2/TRBV6-3	.	TRBJ1-1	.	CASVLDGEDREAFF	TGTGCCAGCGTCCTTGATGGGGAGGACCGGGAAGCTTTCTTT
TRBV30	.	TRBJ1-5	few	CAWSGRRSSWAQHF	TGTGCCTGGAGTGGGCGACGGTCCTCCTGGGCCCAGCATTTT